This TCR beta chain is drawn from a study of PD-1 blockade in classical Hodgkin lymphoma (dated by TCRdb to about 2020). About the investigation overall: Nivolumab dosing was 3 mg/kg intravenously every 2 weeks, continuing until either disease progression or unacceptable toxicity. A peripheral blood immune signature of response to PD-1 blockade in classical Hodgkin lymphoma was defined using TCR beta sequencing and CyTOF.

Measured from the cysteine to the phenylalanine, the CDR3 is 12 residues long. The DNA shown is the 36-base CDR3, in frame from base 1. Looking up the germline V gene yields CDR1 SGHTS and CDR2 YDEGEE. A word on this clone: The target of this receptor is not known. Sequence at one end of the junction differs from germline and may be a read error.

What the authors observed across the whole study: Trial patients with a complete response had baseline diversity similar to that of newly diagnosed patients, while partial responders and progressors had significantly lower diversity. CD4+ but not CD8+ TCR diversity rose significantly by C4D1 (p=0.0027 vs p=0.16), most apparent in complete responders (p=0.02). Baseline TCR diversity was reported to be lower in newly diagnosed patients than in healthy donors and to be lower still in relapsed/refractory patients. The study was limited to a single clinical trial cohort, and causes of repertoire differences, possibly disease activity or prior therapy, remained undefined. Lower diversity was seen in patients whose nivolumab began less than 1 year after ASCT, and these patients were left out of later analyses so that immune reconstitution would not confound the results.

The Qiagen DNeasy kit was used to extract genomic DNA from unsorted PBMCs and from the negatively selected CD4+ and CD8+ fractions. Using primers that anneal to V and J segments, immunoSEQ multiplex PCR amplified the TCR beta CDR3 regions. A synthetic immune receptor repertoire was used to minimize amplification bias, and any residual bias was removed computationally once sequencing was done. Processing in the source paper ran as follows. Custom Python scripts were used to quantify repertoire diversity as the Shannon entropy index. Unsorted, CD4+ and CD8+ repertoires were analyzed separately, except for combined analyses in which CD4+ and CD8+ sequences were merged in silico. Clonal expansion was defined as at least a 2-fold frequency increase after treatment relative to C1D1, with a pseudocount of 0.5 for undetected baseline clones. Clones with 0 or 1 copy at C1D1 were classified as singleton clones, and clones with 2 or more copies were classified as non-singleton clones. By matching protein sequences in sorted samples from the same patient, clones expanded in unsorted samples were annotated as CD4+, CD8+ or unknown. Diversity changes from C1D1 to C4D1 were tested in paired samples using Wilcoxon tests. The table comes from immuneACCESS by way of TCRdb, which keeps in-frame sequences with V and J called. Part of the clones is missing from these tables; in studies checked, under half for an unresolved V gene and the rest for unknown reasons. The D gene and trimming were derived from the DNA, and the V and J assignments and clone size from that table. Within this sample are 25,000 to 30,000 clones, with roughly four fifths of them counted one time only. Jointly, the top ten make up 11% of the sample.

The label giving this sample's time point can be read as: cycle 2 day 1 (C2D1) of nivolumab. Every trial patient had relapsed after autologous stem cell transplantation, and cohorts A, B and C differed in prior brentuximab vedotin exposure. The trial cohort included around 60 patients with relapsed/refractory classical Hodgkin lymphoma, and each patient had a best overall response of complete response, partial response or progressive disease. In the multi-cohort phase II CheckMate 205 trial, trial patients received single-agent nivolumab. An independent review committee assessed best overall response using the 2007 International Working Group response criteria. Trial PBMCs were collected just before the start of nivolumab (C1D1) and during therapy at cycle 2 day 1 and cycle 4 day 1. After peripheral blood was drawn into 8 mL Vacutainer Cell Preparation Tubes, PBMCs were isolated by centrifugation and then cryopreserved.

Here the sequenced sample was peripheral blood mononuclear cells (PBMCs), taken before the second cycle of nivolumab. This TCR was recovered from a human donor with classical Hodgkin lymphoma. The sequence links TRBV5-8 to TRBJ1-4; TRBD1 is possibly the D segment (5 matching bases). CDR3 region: CASTLLVTGQRF. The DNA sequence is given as TGTGCCAGCACCCTACTTGTTACGGGGCAGAGGTTT. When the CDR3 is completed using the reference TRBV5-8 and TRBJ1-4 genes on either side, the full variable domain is EAGVTQSPTHLIKTRGQQATLRCSPISGHTSVYWYQQALGLGLQFLLWYDEGEERNRGNFPPRFSGRQFPNYSSELNVNALELEDSALYLCASTLLVTGQRFGSGTQLSVL.